The clone carrying this T cell receptor beta chain was seen a handful of times. The entry originates in a study of blood T cell repertoires in COVID-19. Measured with immunoSEQ multiplex PCR; TCRdb has only the in-frame clones, and not every one. This table holds fewer than 200,000 clones, roughly four fifths found once. The V gene lost 3 bases and the J gene lost 5 bases, with 16 bases spanning the gap. The germline V gene encodes CDR1 DFQATT and CDR2 SNEGSKA (reference sequence). The CDR3 consists of 14 residues. The TCR was taken from a woman older than 75 with acute or convalescent COVID-19. V and J are TRBV20-1 and TRBJ1-1, with D possibly being TRBD1 (5 bases). The source material was peripheral blood. The DNA for the CDR3 is TGCAGTGCTAGTCGTGACTCGGGGGGGACTGAAGCTTTCTTT. Encoded protein: CSASRDSGGTEAFF.